This T cell receptor (beta chain) originates from a study of blood T cell repertoires in COVID-19. Germline V CDR1 and CDR2: SGHRS, YFSETQ. Trimming stripped 4 bases from V and 5 bases from J, with 13 bases between. The CDR3 is 13 amino acids. Using immunoSEQ multiplex PCR, the repertoire was profiled, and TCRdb retains in-frame clones only, with some absent. The table records under 250,000 clones, over 75% of them present only once. Sequenced material: peripheral blood. This rearrangement joins TRBV5-1 to TRBJ2-7, with D tentatively TRBD2 (7 bases). This sequence was found in a man aged 25 to 40 who had recovered from COVID-19. The chain's CDR3 is CASSLGEGDEQYV. CDR3 bases: TGCGCCAGCAGCCTTGGGGAGGGGGACGAGCAGTACGTC.